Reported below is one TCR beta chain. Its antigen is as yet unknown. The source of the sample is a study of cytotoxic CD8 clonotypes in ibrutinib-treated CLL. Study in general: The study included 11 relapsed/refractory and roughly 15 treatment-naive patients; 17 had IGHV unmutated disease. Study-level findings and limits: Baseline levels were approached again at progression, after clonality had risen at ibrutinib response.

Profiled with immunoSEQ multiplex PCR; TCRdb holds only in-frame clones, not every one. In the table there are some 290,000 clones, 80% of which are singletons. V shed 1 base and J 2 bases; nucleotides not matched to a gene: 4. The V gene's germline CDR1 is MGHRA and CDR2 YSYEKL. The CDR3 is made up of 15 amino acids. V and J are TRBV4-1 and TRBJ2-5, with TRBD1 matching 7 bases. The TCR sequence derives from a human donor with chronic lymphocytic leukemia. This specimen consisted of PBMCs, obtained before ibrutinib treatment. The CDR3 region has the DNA TGCGCCAGCAGCCAAGTGGGACAGATACAAGAGACCCAGTACTTC. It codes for CASSQVGQIQETQYF.